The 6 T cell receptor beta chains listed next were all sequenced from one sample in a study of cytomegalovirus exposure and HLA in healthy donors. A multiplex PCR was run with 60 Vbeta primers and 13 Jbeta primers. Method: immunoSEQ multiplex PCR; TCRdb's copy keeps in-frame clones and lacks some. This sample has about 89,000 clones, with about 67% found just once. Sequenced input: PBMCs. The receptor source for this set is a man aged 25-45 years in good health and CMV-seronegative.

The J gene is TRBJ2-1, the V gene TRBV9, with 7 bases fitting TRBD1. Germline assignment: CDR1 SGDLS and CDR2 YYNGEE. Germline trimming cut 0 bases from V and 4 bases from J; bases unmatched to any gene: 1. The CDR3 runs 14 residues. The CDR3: CASSVAGQYNEQFF. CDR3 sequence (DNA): TGTGCCAGCAGCGTAGCGGGACAGTACAATGAGCAGTTCTTC.

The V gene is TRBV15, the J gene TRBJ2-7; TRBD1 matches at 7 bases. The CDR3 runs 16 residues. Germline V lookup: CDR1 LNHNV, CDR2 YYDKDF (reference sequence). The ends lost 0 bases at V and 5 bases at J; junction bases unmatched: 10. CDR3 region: CATSRESRGGLDEQYF. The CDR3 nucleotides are TGTGCCACCAGCAGAGAGAGTAGAGGGGGCCTCGACGAGCAGTACTTC.

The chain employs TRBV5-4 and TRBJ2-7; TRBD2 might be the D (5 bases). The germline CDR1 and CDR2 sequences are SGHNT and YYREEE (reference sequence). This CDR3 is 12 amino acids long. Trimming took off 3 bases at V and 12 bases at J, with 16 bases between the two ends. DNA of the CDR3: TGTGCCAGCAGCTCGGAGAGGGCAGAAACGTACTTC. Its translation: CASSSERAETYF. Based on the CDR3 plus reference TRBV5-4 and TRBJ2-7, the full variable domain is ETGVTQSPTHLIKTRGQQVTLRCSSQSGHNTVSWYQQALGQGPQFIFQYYREEENGRGNFPPRFSGLQFPNYSSELNVNALELDDSALYLCASSSERAETYFGPGTRLTVT.

The CDR3 nucleotides read TGCGCCAGCAGCCAAGCCGCAGCGGGGGGGCCCGATACGCAGTATTTT. It translates to CASSQAAAGGPDTQYF. The chain employs TRBV4-3 and TRBJ2-3; the match to TRBD2 covers 10 bases. With V trimmed by 1 base and J by 6 bases, 7 bases remained unmatched. This CDR3 is built from 16 residues. CDR1 and CDR2 from the germline V gene are LGHNA and YSLEER.

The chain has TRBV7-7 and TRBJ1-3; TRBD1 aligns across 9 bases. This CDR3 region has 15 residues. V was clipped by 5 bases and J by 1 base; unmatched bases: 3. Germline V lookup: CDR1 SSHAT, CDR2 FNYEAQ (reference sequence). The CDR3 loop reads CASSAGTGSGNTIYF. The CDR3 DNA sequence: TGTGCCAGCAGCGCTGGGACAGGGTCTGGAAACACCATATATTTT.

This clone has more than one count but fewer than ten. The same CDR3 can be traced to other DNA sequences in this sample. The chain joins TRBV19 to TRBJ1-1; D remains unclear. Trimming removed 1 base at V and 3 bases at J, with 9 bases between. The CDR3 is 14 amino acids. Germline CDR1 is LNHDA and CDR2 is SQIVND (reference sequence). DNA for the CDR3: TGTGCCAGTAGTATAGGTCGTCGCGACACTGAAGCTTTCTTT. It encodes CASSIGRRDTEAFF. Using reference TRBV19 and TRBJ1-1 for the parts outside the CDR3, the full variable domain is DGGITQSPKYLFRKEGQNVTLSCEQNLNHDAMYWYRQDPGQGLRLIYYSQIVNDFQKGDIAEGYSVSREKKESFPLTVTSAQKNPTAFYLCASSIGRRDTEAFFGQGTRLTVV.